This paragraph covers one T cell receptor (beta chain) sequence. Its binding antigen is unknown. No base quality information exists; no much larger clone differs at one position. Genomic DNA was isolated from the sorted cells so that the TCRbeta CDR3 region could be sequenced. The immunoSEQ Assay was used for sequencing of TCRbeta CDR3 regions. TCRdb carries this immuneACCESS record with in-frame sequences only. Its versions omit some clonotypes, under half of them owing to an unresolved V gene in the studies checked, with the rest unexplained. Here the sample has some 45,000 clones; 70% to 85% occur a single time. The leading ten clones occupy approximately 25% of the sample. V is reduced by 7 bases and J by 8 bases, leaving a spacing of 24 bases between them. Taken from the germline V gene, the CDR1 and CDR2 loops are MDHEN and SYDVKM. There are 16 amino acids in the CDR3, from cysteine to phenylalanine inclusive. The kept DNA is CDR3 alone, 48 bases in frame from the first base.

The data were obtained in a study of OX40 agonist ivuxolimab in advanced cancers. With regard to the full study: Ivuxolimab, which targeted the costimulatory receptor OX40 (CD134), was an agonistic, fully human IgG2 monoclonal antibody. Intravenous ivuxolimab was administered to patients every 2 weeks at six dose levels: 0.01, 0.1, 0.3, 1.5, 3 and 10 mg/kg. Of the roughly 50 dose-escalation patients, hepatocellular carcinoma was present in approximately 20, melanoma in around 15, renal cell carcinoma in 9 and head and neck cancer in 9. In the dose-escalation cohort, around 80% of patients were male, and the mean age was 60 years with a range of roughly 20 to 79. Prior anti-PD-1, anti-PD-L1 or anti-CTLA-4 therapy was permitted, and approximately 42% of dose-escalation patients had received checkpoint inhibitors. Partial responses were achieved by three dose-escalation patients, of whom one had hepatocellular carcinoma and two had cutaneous melanoma. The purpose of peripheral TCRbeta sequencing was to test whether ivuxolimab changed TCR sequence diversity and led to clonal T-cell expansion. The monotherapy dose-escalation portion (N = 52 patients) of the phase I ivuxolimab trial is reported in the paper.

The trial excluded patients who had a history of autoimmune disease or were on systemic immunosuppression. Peripheral blood for TCR sequencing was collected from all dose cohorts at baseline, on cycle 4 day 1, and on cycle 7 day 1. The samples were drawn from a first-in-human, open-label, multicenter phase I dose-escalation trial of ivuxolimab. Adults with locally advanced or metastatic melanoma, renal cell, hepatocellular, or head and neck squamous cell carcinoma were enrolled in the trial. Before TCR sequencing, CD4+ and CD8+ T cells were separately sorted from peripheral blood. The full study reports these points: On average, CD8+ T cells showed more expanded clones than CD4+ T cells after ivuxolimab. At doses of 0.1 to 3.0 mg/kg, clonal expansion of both CD4+ and CD8+ T cells in blood was seen between baseline and week 6. Low levels of normalized T-cell clonal expansion were also seen in some patients who did not respond. Antigen specificity was not determined for the clonally expanded peripheral T cells. Partial responders in the 0.1-3.0 mg/kg groups had among the lowest normalized peripheral clonal expansion, especially among CD8+ T cells.

This chain is built from TRBV28 and TRBJ1-5; a tentative D match to TRBD1 spans 6 bases. The sequenced sample was CD4+ or CD8+ T cells sorted from blood, obtained in a trial of the OX40 agonist ivuxolimab. The clonotype comes from an adult with an advanced solid tumor such as melanoma, head and neck, liver or kidney cancer. The CDR3 is CASTERGGRDLEPQHF. The nucleotides are TGTGCCAGCACCGAAAGGGGGGGAAGGGACCTCGAGCCCCAGCATTTT.